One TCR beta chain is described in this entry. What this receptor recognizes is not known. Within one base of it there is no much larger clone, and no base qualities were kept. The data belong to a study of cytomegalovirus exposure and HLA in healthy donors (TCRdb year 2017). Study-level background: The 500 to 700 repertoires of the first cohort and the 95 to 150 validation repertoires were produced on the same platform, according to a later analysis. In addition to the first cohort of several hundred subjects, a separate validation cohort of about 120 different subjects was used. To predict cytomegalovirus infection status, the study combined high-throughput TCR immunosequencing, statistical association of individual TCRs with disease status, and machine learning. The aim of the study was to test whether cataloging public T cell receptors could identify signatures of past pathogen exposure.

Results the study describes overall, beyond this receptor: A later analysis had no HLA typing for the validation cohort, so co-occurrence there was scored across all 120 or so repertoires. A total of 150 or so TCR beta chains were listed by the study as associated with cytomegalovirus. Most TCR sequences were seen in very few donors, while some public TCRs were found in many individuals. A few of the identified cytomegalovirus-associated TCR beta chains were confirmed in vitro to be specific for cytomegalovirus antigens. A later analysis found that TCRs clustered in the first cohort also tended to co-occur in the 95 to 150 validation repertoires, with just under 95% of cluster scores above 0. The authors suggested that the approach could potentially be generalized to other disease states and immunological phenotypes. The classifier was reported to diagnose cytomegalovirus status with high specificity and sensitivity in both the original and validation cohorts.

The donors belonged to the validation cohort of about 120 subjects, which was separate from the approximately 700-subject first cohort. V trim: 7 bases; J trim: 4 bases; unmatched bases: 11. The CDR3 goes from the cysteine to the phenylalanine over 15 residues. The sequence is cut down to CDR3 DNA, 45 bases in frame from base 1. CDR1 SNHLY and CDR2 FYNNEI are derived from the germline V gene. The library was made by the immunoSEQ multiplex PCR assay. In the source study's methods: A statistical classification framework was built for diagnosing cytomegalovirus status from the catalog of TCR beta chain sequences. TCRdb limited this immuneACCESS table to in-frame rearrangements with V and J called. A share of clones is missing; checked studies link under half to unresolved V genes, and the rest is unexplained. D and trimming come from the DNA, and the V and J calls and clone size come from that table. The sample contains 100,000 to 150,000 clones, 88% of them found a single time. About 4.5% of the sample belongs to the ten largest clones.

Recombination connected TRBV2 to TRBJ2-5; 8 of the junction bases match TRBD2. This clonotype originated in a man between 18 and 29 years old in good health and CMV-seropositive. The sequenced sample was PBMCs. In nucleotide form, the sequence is TGTGCCAGCAATGTTCCGGGGACTAGTAGAGAGACCCAGTACTTC. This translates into CASNVPGTSRETQYF.